The 21 T cell receptor beta chains given below trace back to one sample, sequenced in a study of shared clonotypes between healthy human individuals. Sequencing was performed with immunoSEQ multiplex PCR; in TCRdb, only in-frame clones are kept and a portion is missing. There are roughly 2,000,000 clones in the sample; approximately 92% occur only once, and more than 1.5% lies in the top ten. Selected positively for CCR7 and CD45RO-negative, naive CD8 cells excluded terminally differentiated effector memory CD45RA+ cells. Source material: naive CD8+ T cells from PBMCs. These receptors all come from a young man in good health. Some clones in this sample may be carry-over from other donors' samples.

The chain carries TRBV28 and TRBJ2-1; possible D gene TRBD1, 5 bases. The V gene lost 3 bases and the J gene lost 3 bases, with 21 bases spanning the gap. CDR1 is MDHEN, CDR2 SYDVKM, per germline. This CDR3 comprises 18 residues. The CDR3 nucleotides read TGTGCCAGCAGTTTTGCAGGGTTGGCCGCCGTCTACTACAATGAGCAGTTCTTC. The encoded protein is CASSFAGLAAVYYNEQFF.

Remarks on this clone: This same CDR3 is encoded by further DNA sequences in the sample. The V gene is TRBV11-2, the J gene TRBJ2-7; the D is unclear. The CDR3 length is 13 residues. V was shortened by 0 bases and J by 1 base, with 4 bases between the two germline ends. Looked up from germline, CDR1 is SGHAT and CDR2 is FQNNGV. The CDR3 sequence is CASSLDRSYEQYF. The CDR3 DNA reads as TGTGCCAGCAGCTTAGACAGATCCTACGAGCAGTACTTC.

The chain combines TRBV19 with TRBJ2-1, with no clear D. Trimming removed 1 base at V and 8 bases at J, with 9 bases between. Germline-derived CDR1 and CDR2 are LNHDA and SQIVND (reference sequence). The CDR3 totals 13 residues. The CDR3 is CASSIGRADEQFF. The CDR3 DNA reads as TGTGCCAGTAGTATAGGCCGTGCGGATGAGCAGTTCTTC.

The chain employs TRBV7-8 and TRBJ2-1; D not certain. This CDR3 contains 13 residues. The V gene's germline CDR1 is SGHVS and CDR2 FQNEAQ. Trimming left V 2 bases short and J 9 bases short, with 11 bases between. This CDR3 reads CASSLNFDVEQFF. The DNA of the CDR3 is TGTGCCAGCAGCTTAAATTTCGACGTTGAGCAGTTCTTC.

In its sample, this clone was seen a few times. V gene TRBV4-3 combines with J gene TRBJ2-1; D might be TRBD1 (6 bases). Germline-derived CDR1 and CDR2 are LGHNA and YSLEER. This CDR3 comprises 17 residues. V was clipped by 0 bases and J by 4 bases, with 16 bases between them. The CDR3 here is CASSQDWGQGMYNEQFF. CDR3 sequence (DNA): TGCGCCAGCAGCCAAGATTGGGGCCAGGGGATGTACAATGAGCAGTTCTTC.

The chain carries TRBV27 and TRBJ2-7; 12 bases map to TRBD2. V dropped 3 bases and J dropped 6; count of bases not matched to a gene: 9. Germline V lookup: CDR1 MNHEY, CDR2 SMNVEV (reference sequence). This CDR3 comprises 16 residues. Written as DNA, the CDR3 is TGTGCCAGCAGTTTTAAACTAGCGGGAGGAGGAGGCGAGCAGTACTTC. Its protein is CASSFKLAGGGGEQYF.

The rearrangement links TRBV9 to TRBJ2-2; D not certain. Trimming shortened V by 0 bases and J by 7 bases, and 7 bases separated the two germline ends. The CDR3 is made up of 13 amino acids. CDR1 and CDR2 from the germline V gene are SGDLS and YYNGEE. The CDR3 loop reads CASSVVLSGELFF. The CDR3 coding sequence is TGTGCCAGCAGCGTAGTACTTAGCGGGGAGCTGTTTTTT.

The chain links TRBV14 to TRBJ2-7, with 7 bases identical to TRBD1. V gave up 3 bases and J gave up 3 bases; unmatched junction bases: 2. Germline V gene data show CDR1 as SGHDN and CDR2 as FVKESK. This CDR3 comprises 13 residues. The DNA of the CDR3 is TGTGCCAGCAGCCAGACAGGGTTCTACGAGCAGTACTTC. Its protein product is CASSQTGFYEQYF.

This clone occurred once. The V call is TRBV5-6, the J call TRBJ2-7, with D possibly being TRBD2 (6 bases). The germline V and J ends were trimmed by 4 bases and 0 bases, with 17 bases remaining between them. The CDR3 consists of 16 residues. The germline V gene has CDR1 SGHDT and CDR2 YYEEEE. DNA for the CDR3: TGTGCCAGCAGCCCGACAACTGGCGGGGCCTCCTACGAGCAGTACTTC. Protein: CASSPTTGGASYEQYF.

This CDR3 reads CASSVMTANYAEQYF. The DNA for the CDR3 is TGTGCCAGCAGCGTGATGACAGCTAATTACGCGGAGCAGTACTTC. This sequence joins TRBV5-6 and TRBJ2-7; TRBD1 is a possible D gene (5 bases). The length of the CDR3 is 15 residues. Germline CDR1 is SGHDT and CDR2 is YYEEEE. Trimming took 4 bases from V and 7 from J, leaving 21 bases between them.

For this clone: Other nucleotide sequences from this sample produce the same CDR3. The chain is built from TRBV28 and TRBJ2-1, with D perhaps matching TRBD2 (6 bases). The germline gives CDR1 MDHEN, CDR2 SYDVKM. The V end was cut by 6 bases, the J end by 6 bases, with 6 bases between. CDR3 length: 11 residues. CDR3 sequence: CASRGGNEQFF. The CDR3 DNA reads as TGTGCCAGCAGGGGGGGCAATGAGCAGTTCTTC.

The rearrangement joins TRBV9 to TRBJ2-1; D is uncertain. V was trimmed by 0 bases and J by 4 bases, leaving 11 bases between them. Per germline, CDR1 SGDLS and CDR2 YYNGEE. CDR3 size: 15 residues. CDR3 loop: CASSVAPRQYNEQFF. The CDR3 DNA is TGTGCCAGCAGCGTAGCTCCTAGGCAGTACAATGAGCAGTTCTTC.

The chain recombines TRBV29-1 with TRBJ2-7, with D uncertain. The length of the CDR3 is 12 residues. CDR1 is SQVTM and CDR2 is ANQGSEA in the germline V gene. V lost 4 bases and J lost 2, with 9 bases in between. The CDR3 is CSVVLGTYEQYF. The CDR3, as DNA: TGCAGCGTTGTGTTGGGGACCTACGAGCAGTACTTC.

The chain links TRBV4-1 to TRBJ2-7; D is uncertain. Trimming took off 4 bases at V and 0 bases at J, with 25 bases between the two ends. This CDR3 has 19 residues. Germline CDR1 is MGHRA and CDR2 is YSYEKL. CDR3 loop: CASSPRSRLGPDDSYEQYF. CDR3 nucleotide sequence: TGCGCCAGCAGCCCCCGTTCCCGCTTGGGTCCCGATGACTCCTACGAGCAGTACTTC.

This rearrangement joins TRBV7-9 to TRBJ2-7, with 8 bases lining up with TRBD2. Germline-derived CDR1 and CDR2 are SEHNR and FQNEAQ (reference sequence). This CDR3 region has 12 residues. Unmatched junction bases numbered 7, after V lost 5 bases and J lost 10 bases. DNA for the CDR3: TGTGCCAGCAGCCCCCGGGGGGGGAGCCAGTACTTC. Translating it yields CASSPRGGSQYF. Drawing the rest from reference TRBV7-9 and TRBJ2-7, the complete variable domain is DTGVSQNPRHKITKRGQNVTFRCDPISEHNRLYWYRQTLGQGPEFLTYFQNEAQLEKSRLLSDRFSAERPKGSFSTLEIQRTEQGDSAMYLCASSPRGGSQYFGPGTRLTVT.

On this clone itself: Within the sample, other DNA sequences also encode this same CDR3. The rearrangement uses TRBV27 and TRBJ2-7, with TRBD1 as a possible D gene (5 bases). The germline gives CDR1 MNHEY, CDR2 SMNVEV (reference sequence). V lost 5 bases and J lost 4, with 18 bases in between. This CDR3 is built from 15 residues. CDR3 nucleotide sequence: TGTGCCAGCAGTCCCCTCGCAGGGCCTCTTTACGAGCAGTACTTC. It codes for CASSPLAGPLYEQYF.

The genes are TRBV10-3 and TRBJ2-6; the D gene is possibly TRBD1 (6 bases). Trimming stripped 2 bases from V and 4 bases from J, with 21 bases between. The CDR3 length is 19 residues. Germline V gene data show CDR1 as ENHRY and CDR2 as SYGVKD. The CDR3 spells CAISERAGVLRAGANVLTF. The CDR3 bases are TGTGCCATCAGTGAGAGGGCAGGGGTTCTCCGGGCCGGGGCCAACGTCCTGACTTTC.

The chain carries TRBV29-1 and TRBJ1-1, with 10 bases matching TRBD1. Germline CDR1 reads SQVTM; CDR2 reads ANQGSEA. The CDR3 consists of 19 residues. J gave up 1 base and V 0 bases, and 14 bases lay outside the gene matches. The CDR3 sequence is CSVEDLDRDRGGTNTEAFF. The CDR3 region has the DNA TGCAGCGTTGAAGACCTTGACCGGGACAGGGGAGGAACGAACACTGAAGCTTTCTTT.

The V and J genes are TRBV27 and TRBJ2-2, with 7 nucleotides matching TRBD1. The trim removed 0 bases at V and 4 bases at J, leaving 2 bases unmatched. The CDR3 is made up of 15 amino acids. Per germline, CDR1 MNHEY and CDR2 SMNVEV (reference sequence). As DNA, the CDR3 is TGTGCCAGCAGTTTATCGGGGACAGCCACCGGGGAGCTGTTTTTT. Protein sequence: CASSLSGTATGELFF.

V usage is TRBV7-8 and J usage is TRBJ1-3, with D uncertain. The germline V gene encodes CDR1 SGHVS and CDR2 FQNEAQ. The ends were cut back, 4 bases at V and 2 bases at J, with 18 bases in the middle. There are 17 residues in the CDR3. CDR3 residues: CASSSYAGSYAGNTIYF. CDR3 in DNA: TGTGCCAGCAGCTCCTATGCGGGGTCGTACGCTGGAAACACCATATATTTT.

The chain joins TRBV13 to TRBJ2-1; TRBD2 matches 8 bases. The V and J ends lost 7 bases and 0 bases, in that order; junction bases with no gene match: 14. Germline CDR1 PRHDT, CDR2 FYEKMQ (reference sequence). The CDR3 extends over 18 amino acids. The CDR3 loop is CASNSPWREVSSYNEQFF. DNA for the CDR3: TGTGCCAGCAACTCTCCTTGGCGGGAGGTGAGCTCCTACAATGAGCAGTTCTTC.